A single sample is the source of the 6 T cell receptor beta chains below, sequenced in a study of shared clonotypes between healthy human individuals. The repertoire was sequenced with immunoSEQ multiplex PCR; TCRdb's copy has only in-frame clones and lacks some. Seen here are around 2,000,000 clones, approximately 95% observed once, and the top ten hold approximately 1.2%. The naive CD8 subset, CD45RO-negative cells positively selected for CCR7, excluded terminally differentiated effector memory CD45RA+ cells. The material sequenced was naive CD8+ T cells sorted from blood. The receptor set was obtained from a man younger than 30 in good health.

This chain links TRBV7-9 with TRBJ2-3, with unresolved D. The CDR3 spans 17 residues. CDR1 is SEHNR and CDR2 is FQNEAQ in the germline V gene (reference sequence). The V and J ends lost 2 bases and 4 bases respectively, with 19 bases between them. CDR3 residues: CASSLPVLALSSDTQYF. The CDR3 coding sequence is TGTGCCAGCAGCTTACCAGTGCTGGCGTTATCTTCAGATACGCAGTATTTT.

This rearrangement joins TRBV9 to TRBJ2-1, with no clear D. Between the trimmed V and J ends, which lost 1 base and 8 bases, there was a span of 13 bases. The germline CDR1 and CDR2 sequences are SGDLS and YYNGEE. The CDR3 extends over 14 amino acids. DNA for the CDR3: TGTGCCAGCAGCGTAAGGCCGTCTTTGGATGAGCAGTTCTTC. Translating gives CASSVRPSLDEQFF.

This clone has a single count. V gene TRBV9 combines with J gene TRBJ2-1; D unresolved. Germline V gene lookup returns CDR1 SGDLS and CDR2 YYNGEE. The CDR3 is 16 amino acids. The germline V and J ends were trimmed by 0 bases and 0 bases, with 10 bases remaining between them. The CDR3 sequence is CASSVDSMSSYNEQFF. CDR3 sequence (DNA): TGTGCCAGCAGCGTAGATAGCATGAGCTCCTACAATGAGCAGTTCTTC.

The chain uses TRBV30 and TRBJ1-4, with D possibly being TRBD1 (5 bases). The CDR3 contains 15 residues. CDR1 is GTSNPN and CDR2 is SVGIG in the germline V gene (reference sequence). The V gene lost 0 bases and the J gene lost 0 bases, with 8 bases spanning the gap. In DNA form, the CDR3 reads TGTGCCTGGAGTGTCGGGGCGACAACTAATGAAAAACTGTTTTTT. Encoded protein: CAWSVGATTNEKLFF.

V usage is TRBV5-4 and J usage is TRBJ2-7; tentative D call: TRBD2 (6 bases). V lost 2 bases and J lost 0, with 18 bases in between. CDR3 length: 17 amino acids. CDR1 SGHNT and CDR2 YYREEE come from the germline V gene (reference sequence). Here the CDR3 DNA reads TGTGCCAGCAGCTTAGGGCGTGGAGGGCCCCTCTCCTACGAGCAGTACTTC. As protein: CASSLGRGGPLSYEQYF.

The gene calls are TRBV6-5 and TRBJ2-5, with TRBD2 identical over 12 bases. V was pared by 8 bases and J by 2 bases, with 3 bases of the junction left unmatched. Germline V gene data show CDR1 as MNHEY and CDR2 as SVGAGI. The CDR3 length is 14 residues. The CDR3 loop reads CASRTSGEQETQYF. DNA of the CDR3: TGTGCCAGCCGGACTAGCGGGGAACAAGAGACCCAGTACTTC.